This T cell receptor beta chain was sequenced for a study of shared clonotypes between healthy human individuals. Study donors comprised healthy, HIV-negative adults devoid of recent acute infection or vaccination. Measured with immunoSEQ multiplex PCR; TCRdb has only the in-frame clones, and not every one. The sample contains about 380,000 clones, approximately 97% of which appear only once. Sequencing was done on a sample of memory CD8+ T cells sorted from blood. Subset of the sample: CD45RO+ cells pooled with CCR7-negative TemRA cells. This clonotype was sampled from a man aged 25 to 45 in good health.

CDR3 in amino acids: CSVEDGTQETQYF. In nucleotides, the CDR3 is TGCAGCGTTGAAGATGGGACACAAGAGACCCAGTACTTC. The chain is built from TRBV29-1 and TRBJ2-5; TRBD1 might be the D (6 bases). This CDR3 contains 13 residues. Germline CDR1 SQVTM, CDR2 ANQGSEA. The V and J ends lost 0 bases and 2 bases respectively, with 7 bases between them.